Below are 8 T cell receptor beta chains sequenced from a single sample in a study of OX40 agonist ivuxolimab in advanced cancers. Method: immunoSEQ multiplex PCR; TCRdb's copy keeps in-frame clones and lacks some. The table records about 70,000 clones, about nine tenths of them present only once. The specimen comprised CD4+ or CD8+ T cells sorted from blood, sampled in a trial of the OX40 agonist ivuxolimab. The source is an adult with an advanced solid tumor such as melanoma, head and neck, liver or kidney cancer.

The chain employs TRBV4-2 and TRBJ1-5; 7 bases fit TRBD1. The CDR3 is 16 residues long. The trim removed 4 bases at V and 3 bases at J, leaving 9 bases unmatched. Germline V CDR1 and CDR2: LGHNA, YNFKEQ. The CDR3 nucleotides are TGTGCCAGCAGCCGAGGTCGGGACAGTTCCAATCAGCCCCAGCATTTT. Its protein product is CASSRGRDSSNQPQHF.

The V gene is TRBV27, the J gene TRBJ2-1; a weak D match, TRBD2 (5 bases). CDR3 length: 16 amino acids. CDR1 is MNHEY and CDR2 is SMNVEV in the germline V gene (reference sequence). Trimming left V 6 bases short and J 8 bases short, with 23 bases between. CDR3 residues: CASRPASPTWRHEQFF. CDR3 nucleotide sequence: TGTGCCAGCAGACCAGCTAGCCCCACCTGGAGGCATGAGCAGTTCTTC.

CDR3 loop: CASSPGRLGGTEAFF. DNA for the CDR3: TGTGCCAGCAGCCCCGGAAGGTTGGGGGGCACTGAAGCTTTCTTT. The rearrangement links TRBV7-9 to TRBJ1-1; D may be TRBD1 (5 bases). The CDR3 covers 15 residues. The V gene's germline CDR1 is SEHNR and CDR2 FQNEAQ (reference sequence). V was pared by 5 bases and J by 4 bases, with 17 bases between.

The chain joins TRBV7-2 to TRBJ2-5; weak D call: TRBD1 (5 bases). With the DNA end fitting TRBJ2-7 better, the J assignment may be wrong. The CDR3 runs to 14 residues. Germline V CDR1 and CDR2: SGHTA, FQGNSA. The CDR3 DNA is TGTGCCAGCAGCTTAGGAAGGGGTTCCTACGAGCAGTACTTC. Amino acid sequence: CASSLGRGSYEQYF.

The rearrangement links TRBV2 to TRBJ2-5, with 9 nucleotides matching TRBD1. The CDR3 totals 16 residues. Losses at the gene ends were 9 bases for V and 0 bases for J; bases not matched to a gene: 11. Looked up from germline, CDR1 is SNHLY and CDR2 is FYNNEI. CDR3 sequence reads: CARRTGDRGHQETQYF. In nucleotides, the CDR3 is TGTGCCAGGAGGACAGGGGATCGGGGCCACCAAGAGACCCAGTACTTC. The complete variable domain, with remaining parts taken from reference TRBV2 and TRBJ2-5, reads EPEVTQTPSHQVTQMGQEVILRCVPISNHLYFYWYRQILGQKVEFLVSFYNNEISEKSEIFDDQFSVERPDGSNFTLKIRSTKLEDSAMYFCARRTGDRGHQETQYFGPGTRLLVL.

The sample holds one count of this clone. The chain couples TRBV20-1 to TRBJ2-5; no clear D gene. V was clipped by 1 base and J by 5 bases, with 5 bases between them. Germline CDR1 and CDR2: DFQATT and SNEGSKA (reference sequence). CDR3 length: 11 residues. CDR3 in amino acids: CSARVGETQYF. CDR3 sequence (DNA): TGCAGTGCTAGAGTGGGGGAGACCCAGTACTTC.

J is TRBJ2-3 and V is TRBV7-9; D not resolved. Trimming left V 4 bases short and J 10 bases short, with 12 bases between. This CDR3 is 12 amino acids long. The germline CDR1 and CDR2 sequences are SEHNR and FQNEAQ (reference sequence). CDR3 DNA sequence: TGTGCCAGCAGCTCCATCCCCCATCCGCAGTATTTT. Translating gives CASSSIPHPQYF.

This chain links TRBV25-1 with TRBJ2-1; 8 bases align to TRBD1. The CDR3 loop spans 15 amino acids. Trimming took 6 bases from V and 7 from J; bases not matched to a gene: 11. Germline V gene sequence: CDR1 MGHDK, CDR2 SYGVNS. The CDR3 DNA sequence: TGTGCCAGCAGGGAACACCTCCGGACAGGGAATGAGCAGTTCTTC. Amino acids: CASREHLRTGNEQFF.